This T cell receptor beta chain was sequenced during a study of shared clonotypes between healthy human individuals. Study conclusions and caveats: The naive CD4 repertoires of several donors were compared, and around 5% of clonotypes were shared. Generally, estimated richness proved larger in naive subsets than it did in memory subsets. Clonotypes which were not shared had lower generation probabilities than clonotypes that all four donors shared.

As concerns this clone: The antigen remains unidentified.

The authors distributed each subset's genomic DNA evenly over several immunoSEQ plates. Here immunoSEQ multiplex PCR was the method, and the copy in TCRdb shows in-frame clones only, minus some. The sample holds roughly 2.6 million clones, roughly nine tenths seen once. The germline CDR1 and CDR2 sequences are MRHNA and SNTAGT. This CDR3 is built from 16 residues. V trimming: 0 bases; J trimming: 4 bases; junction bases outside the gene matches: 5. Sequenced sample: naive CD4+ T cells sorted from blood. Subset in this sample: CD45RA+ positively selected. The TCR originated in a man aged 18 to 30 in good health. This chain joins TRBV6-4 and TRBJ2-2, with TRBD2 identical over 7 bases. CDR3: CASSDSIGRGTGELFF. The CDR3 DNA is TGTGCCAGCAGTGACTCGATAGGGAGGGGCACCGGGGAGCTGTTTTTT.